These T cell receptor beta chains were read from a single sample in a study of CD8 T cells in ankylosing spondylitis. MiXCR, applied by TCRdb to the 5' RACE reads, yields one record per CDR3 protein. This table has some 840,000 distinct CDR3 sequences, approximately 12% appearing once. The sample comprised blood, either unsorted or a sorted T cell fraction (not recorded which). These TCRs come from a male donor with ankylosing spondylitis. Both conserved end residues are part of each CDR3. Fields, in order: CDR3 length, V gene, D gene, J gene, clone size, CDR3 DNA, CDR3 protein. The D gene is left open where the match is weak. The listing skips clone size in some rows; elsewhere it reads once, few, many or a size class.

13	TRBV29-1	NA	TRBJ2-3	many	TGCAGCGTTGGAACGCTTTGGGCAGATACGCAGTATTTT	CSVGTLWADTQYF
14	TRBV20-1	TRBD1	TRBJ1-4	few	TGCAGTGCTAGTGGGACAGGGGATAACGAAAAACTGTTTTTT	CSASGTGDNEKLFF
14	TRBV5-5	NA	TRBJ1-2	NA	TGTGCCAGCAGCTTGGGGCCTCTTATCGCTGGCTACACCTTC	CASSLGPLIAGYTF
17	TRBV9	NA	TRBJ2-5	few	TGTGCCAGCAGCGTAGGACTACCCGGAATGTACCAAGAGACCCAGTACTTC	CASSVGLPGMYQETQYF
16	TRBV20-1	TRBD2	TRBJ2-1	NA	TGCAGTGCTAGAGAACTAGCGGGAGAACGCTACAATGAGCAGTTCTTC	CSARELAGERYNEQFF
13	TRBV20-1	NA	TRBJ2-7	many	TGCAGTGCTGCCCGGACTGTCTCCTACGAGCAGTACTTC	CSAARTVSYEQYF
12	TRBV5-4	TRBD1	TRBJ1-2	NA	TGTGCCAGCAGCTTGGTCGGGGACAGTGAGGCATTC	CASSLVGDSEAF
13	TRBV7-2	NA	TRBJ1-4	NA	TGTGCCAGCAGCTTTCAATCAGGGGAAAAACTGTTTTTT	CASSFQSGEKLFF
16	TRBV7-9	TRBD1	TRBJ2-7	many	TGTGCCAGCAACAACTTCTCGGGACAGGGGATCTACGAGCAGTACTTC	CASNNFSGQGIYEQYF
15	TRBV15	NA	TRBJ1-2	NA	TGTGCCACCAGTAGGGACGTCCAAGCTAACTATGGCTACACCTTC	CATSRDVQANYGYTF
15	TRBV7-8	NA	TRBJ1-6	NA	TGTGCCAGCAGCCCACAGGGCTCCTTGGATTCACCCCTCCACTTT	CASSPQGSLDSPLHF
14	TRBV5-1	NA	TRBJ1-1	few	TGCGCCAGCAGCTTGGAGGGCACTAGTACTGAAGCTTTCTTT	CASSLEGTSTEAFF
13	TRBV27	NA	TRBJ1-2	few	TGTGCCAGCAGTTTACAGGGTTTGAATGGCTACACCTTC	CASSLQGLNGYTF
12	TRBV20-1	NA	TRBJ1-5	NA	TGCAGTGCTGGACAGATACGCCAGCCCCAGCATTTT	CSAGQIRQPQHF
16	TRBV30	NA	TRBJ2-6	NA	TGTGCCTGGAGTGTGATGGGTGGATCTGGGGCCAACGTCCTGACTTTC	CAWSVMGGSGANVLTF
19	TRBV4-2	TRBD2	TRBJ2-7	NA	TGTGCCAGCAGCCTCGAACCGGGACTAGCGGGAGAGGGTTTGGACGAGCAGTACTTC	CASSLEPGLAGEGLDEQYF
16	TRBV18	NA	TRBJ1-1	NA	TGTGCCAGCTCTTTCGAAACCGGGACGGGGAACACTGAAGCTTTCTTT	CASSFETGTGNTEAFF
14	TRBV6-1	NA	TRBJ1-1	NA	TGTGCCAGCAGTGAAGTAGGCAGAAACACTGAAGCTTTCTTT	CASSEVGRNTEAFF
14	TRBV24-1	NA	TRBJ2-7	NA	TGTGCCACCAGTGATCCAGGGAGAAGCTACGAGCAGTACTTC	CATSDPGRSYEQYF
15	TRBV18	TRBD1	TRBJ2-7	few	TGTGCCAGCTCACCCAAATCGGGACAGGGGAACGAGCAGTACTTC	CASSPKSGQGNEQYF
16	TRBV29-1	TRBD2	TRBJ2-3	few	TGCAGCGTCCGGGGCGAGCTAGCGGGGAGCACAGATACGCAGTATTTT	CSVRGELAGSTDTQYF
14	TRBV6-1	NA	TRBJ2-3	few	TGTGCCAGCAGCCAGACACCTAGCACAGATACGCAGTATTTT	CASSQTPSTDTQYF
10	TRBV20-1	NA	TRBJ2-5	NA	TGCAGCGGTCGGCTAGAGACCCAGTACTTC	CSGRLETQYF
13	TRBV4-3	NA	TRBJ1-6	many	TGCGCCAGCAGGTCAGGGGTTAATTCACCCCTCCACTTT	CASRSGVNSPLHF
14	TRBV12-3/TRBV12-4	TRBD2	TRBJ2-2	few	TGTGCCAGCAGGGGACTAGCGTACACCGGGGAGCTGTTTTTT	CASRGLAYTGELFF
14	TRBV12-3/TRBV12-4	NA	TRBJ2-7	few	TGTGCCAGCAGTTTCGCCGACAGGCGCTACGAGCAGTACTTC	CASSFADRRYEQYF
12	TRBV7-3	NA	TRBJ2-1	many	TGTGCCAGCAGTTACGGGGGGCGCCCAGAGTTCTTC	CASSYGGRPEFF
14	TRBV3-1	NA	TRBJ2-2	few	TGTGCCAGCAGCCAAAGGACCTCTCGAGGGGAGCTGTTTTTT	CASSQRTSRGELFF
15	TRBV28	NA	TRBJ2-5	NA	TGTGCCAGCAGTTCGCTCGGGGGGCGAGGAGAGACCCAGTACTTC	CASSSLGGRGETQYF
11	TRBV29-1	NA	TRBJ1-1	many	TGCAGCGGTGGGGTTGGCGCTGAAGCTTTCTTT	CSGGVGAEAFF
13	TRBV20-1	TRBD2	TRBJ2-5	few	TGCAGTGCTTTTTGGGCGGGAGGGGAGACCCAGTACTTC	CSAFWAGGETQYF
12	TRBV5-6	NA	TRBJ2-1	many	TGTGCCAGCAGCCGCAGGGGAGCTGAGCAGTTCTTC	CASSRRGAEQFF
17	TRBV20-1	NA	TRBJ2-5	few	TGCAGTGCTAGAGATCCTGGAAGGACTCACGACCAAGAGACCCAGTACTTC	CSARDPGRTHDQETQYF
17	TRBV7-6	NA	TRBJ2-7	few	TGTGCCAGCAGCTTAAGGCCACCTAAGAGTGGCACCTACGAGCAGTACTTC	CASSLRPPKSGTYEQYF
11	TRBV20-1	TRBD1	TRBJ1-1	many	TGCAGTGCTAACAGGGGAGTTGAAGCTTTCTTT	CSANRGVEAFF
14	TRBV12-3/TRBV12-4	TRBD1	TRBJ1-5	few	TGTGCCAGCAGTTTGGGGACAGGGATTCAGCCCCAGCATTTT	CASSLGTGIQPQHF
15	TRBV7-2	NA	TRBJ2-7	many	TGTGCCAGCAGCCGGGCAGGACAAGCGGGTTACGAGCAGTACTTC	CASSRAGQAGYEQYF
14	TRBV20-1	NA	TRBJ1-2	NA	TGCAGTGCTAGAGACACGACAGGAACTATGGGCTACACCTTC	CSARDTTGTMGYTF
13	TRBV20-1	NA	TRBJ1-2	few	TGCAGTGCTAGTAACCCAGGACCTAGTTACTACACCTTC	CSASNPGPSYYTF
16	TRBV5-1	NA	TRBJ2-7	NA	TGCGCCAGCAGCTTTAACAGGGTCCAACTCTCCTACGAGCAGTACTTC	CASSFNRVQLSYEQYF